The subject of this entry is one T cell receptor beta chain. What it recognizes is unknown. Primed by a sample-barcoded 5' primer and a J-beta primer mix, a second PCR proceeded for 7 to 11 cycles. Through a template-switch adaptor with 12 random nucleotides, each cDNA molecule received a tag. MiXCR, run by TCRdb on the 5' RACE reads, gives a single entry per CDR3 protein. This sample has about 1.7 million distinct CDR3 sequences, with roughly 28% found just once. This sample was included in a study of blood T cells in healthy people across ages. Per the germline V gene, CDR1 is MNHEY and CDR2 is SVGAGI. CDR3 size: 11 residues. Study-wide results and limits: Relative to aged donors, long-lived donors carried more naive CD4+ cells and displayed higher diversity.

This chain links TRBV6-5 with TRBJ2-5; possible D gene TRBD1, 6 bases. The end of the DNA fits TRBJ2-7 better, so the J call may be wrong. This TCR came from a woman aged 30 to 39 in good health. The sample taken for sequencing was blood. The CDR3 region has the DNA TGTTCCGGCAGTGGACAGTACGAGCAGTACTTC. It specifies CSGSGQYEQYF.